Sequencing of this T cell receptor beta chain was carried out in a study of blood T cell repertoires in COVID-19. Sequenced by immunoSEQ multiplex PCR; TCRdb stores in-frame clones only, minus some. The repertoire has 95,000 to 150,000 clones, over 65% of them found once; the top ten carry about 5%. Germline CDR1 is SGHAT and CDR2 is FQNNGV. The CDR3 has 15 amino acids. The germline V and J ends were trimmed by 2 bases and 5 bases, with 15 bases remaining between them. The sequencing sample was made of peripheral blood. The TCR sequence derives from a woman aged 70 to 79 with acute or convalescent COVID-19. The chain couples TRBV11-2 to TRBJ2-5; tentative D call: TRBD2 (8 bases). This CDR3 reads CASSLNSGGGETQYF. CDR3 in DNA: TGTGCCAGCAGCTTAAACTCGGGAGGGGGCGAGACCCAGTACTTC. The full variable domain, in which reference TRBV11-2 and TRBJ2-5 provide the parts outside the CDR3, is EAGVAQSPRYKIIEKRQSVAFWCNPISGHATLYWYQQILGQGPKLLIQFQNNGVVDDSQLPKDRFSAERLKGVDSTLKIQPAKLEDSAVYLCASSLNSGGGETQYFGPGTRLLVL.